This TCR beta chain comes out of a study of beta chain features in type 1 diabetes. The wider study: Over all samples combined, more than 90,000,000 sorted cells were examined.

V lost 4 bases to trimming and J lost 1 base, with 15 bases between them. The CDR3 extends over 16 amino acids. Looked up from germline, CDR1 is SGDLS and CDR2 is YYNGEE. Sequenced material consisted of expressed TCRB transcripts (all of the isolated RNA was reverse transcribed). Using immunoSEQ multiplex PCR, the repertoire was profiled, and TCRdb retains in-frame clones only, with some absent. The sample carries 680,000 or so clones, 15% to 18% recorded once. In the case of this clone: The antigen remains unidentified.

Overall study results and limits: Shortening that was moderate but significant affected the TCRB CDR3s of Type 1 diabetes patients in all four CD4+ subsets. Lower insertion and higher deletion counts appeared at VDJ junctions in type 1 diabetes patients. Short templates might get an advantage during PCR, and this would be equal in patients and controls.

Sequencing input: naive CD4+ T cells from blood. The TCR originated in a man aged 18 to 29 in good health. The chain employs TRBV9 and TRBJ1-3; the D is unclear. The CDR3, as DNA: TGTGCCAGCAGCTCAGAGGTGGGTGCGTCTGGAAACACCATATATTTT. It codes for CASSSEVGASGNTIYF.